The 3 T cell receptor beta chains listed next were all sequenced from one sample in a study of T cells in severe cutaneous drug reactions. Carbamazepine had induced Stevens-Johnson syndrome or toxic epidermal necrolysis in the sequenced donors. The iRepertoire multiplex PCR system with TCR subtype-specific primers built both bulk and single-cell libraries. TCRdb reprocessed the multiplex PCR reads and keeps a single row for each CDR3 protein, giving no DNA. The sample includes 10,000 or so distinct CDR3 sequences. Sequenced input: cells from a skin blister. Receptors were obtained from a human donor with Stevens-Johnson syndrome, a severe cutaneous drug reaction.

By frequency, this clonotype is medium-sized. The rearrangement joins TRBV20-1 to TRBJ2-5; checking the TCRdb D call of TRBD2 is not possible without DNA. CDR1 DFQATT and CDR2 SNEGSKA come from the germline V gene (reference sequence). The CDR3 consists of 14 residues. Here the CDR3 reads CSARDSAGGETQYF.

This chain connects TRBV29-1 to TRBJ2-1; TCRdb outputs TRBD2, but without DNA this stays unchecked. The CDR3 covers 13 residues. Germline loops: CDR1 SQVTM, CDR2 ANQGSEA. The CDR3 is CSALGTGPNEQFF.

The rearrangement uses TRBV29-1 and TRBJ1-2. The CDR3 contains 14 residues. Germline loops: CDR1 SQVTM, CDR2 ANQGSEA. The CDR3 loop is CSVEYRAANYGYTF.